Described below is a single T cell receptor beta chain sequence and its context. The PCR used 60 Vbeta and 13 Jbeta primers. The table came from immunoSEQ multiplex PCR; TCRdb's copy has only in-frame clones and leaves some out. The table has 180,000 or so clones, approximately 85% seen once. This sample was taken from a study of cytomegalovirus exposure and HLA in healthy donors. V was trimmed by 6 bases and J by 1 base, leaving 7 bases between them. Germline CDR1 and CDR2: MNHEY and SVGAGI. The CDR3 length is 14 residues. The rearrangement joins TRBV6-5 to TRBJ2-6; the D gene is possibly TRBD1 (6 bases). The receptor comes from a man aged 18 to 30 in good health and CMV-seropositive. The sample taken for sequencing was PBMCs. The CDR3 DNA is TGTGCCAGCAGCAGGGGTTCTGGGGCCAACGTCCTGACTTTC. This encodes CASSRGSGANVLTF.